These T cell receptor beta chains were read from a single sample in a study of T cell responses to AZD1222 COVID-19 vaccine. The table came from immunoSEQ multiplex PCR; TCRdb's copy has only in-frame clones and leaves some out. The data show some 130,000 clones, about 93% seen once. This specimen consisted of peripheral blood, obtained 28 days after the second AZD1222 dose. The source of these receptors is an adult who received the AZD1222 COVID-19 vaccine. CDR3s include the opening cysteine and the closing phenylalanine or tryptophan. A D gene is named only where the DNA matches it firmly. A clone size is listed for some rows: how often the clone was seen (once, few, many), or a class if it is expanded.

clone size,D gene,J gene,V gene,CDR3 protein,CDR3 DNA
NA,TRBD1,TRBJ1-2,TRBV5-1,CASSSPMGDRGEANYGYTF,TGCGCCAGCAGCTCCCCCATGGGGGACAGGGGCGAAGCTAACTATGGCTACACCTTC
NA,NA,TRBJ1-2,TRBV2,CASRTVGYTF,TGTGCCAGCAGGACCGTCGGCTACACCTTC
NA,NA,TRBJ1-5,TRBV7-9,CASSPDSIIQPQHF,TGTGCCAGCAGCCCGGACAGTATAATACAGCCCCAGCATTTT
NA,NA,TRBJ1-5,TRBV12-3/TRBV12-4,CASSFPDQPQHF,TGTGCCAGCAGTTTCCCGGATCAGCCCCAGCATTTT
NA,NA,TRBJ2-1,TRBV24-1,CATSDQGQPYNEQFF,TGTGCCACCAGTGATCAAGGCCAGCCCTACAATGAGCAGTTCTTC
NA,NA,TRBJ1-4,TRBV10-2,CASSESGIEKLFF,TGCGCCAGCAGTGAGTCGGGGATTGAAAAACTGTTTTTT
once,NA,TRBJ1-1,TRBV12-5,CASGSGALNTEAFF,TGTGCTAGTGGGTCAGGAGCTTTGAACACTGAAGCTTTCTTT
NA,TRBD2,TRBJ2-7,TRBV28,CATAGVREQYF,TGTGCCACTGCGGGAGTTAGGGAGCAGTACTTC
NA,NA,TRBJ1-2,TRBV7-8,CASSLWAGGYGYTF,TGTGCCAGCAGCTTATGGGCGGGGGGCTATGGCTACACCTTC
NA,NA,TRBJ1-2,TRBV10-3,CAISESNAGYGYTF,TGTGCCATCAGTGAGTCGAACGCAGGCTATGGCTACACCTTC
NA,NA,TRBJ1-1,TRBV28,CASTRGAGGLNTEAFF,TGTGCCAGCACCCGGGGGGCAGGAGGTTTGAACACTGAAGCTTTCTTT
NA,NA,TRBJ2-2,TRBV7-3,CASSPHTGELFF,TGTGCCAGCAGCCCACACACCGGGGAGCTGTTTTTT
NA,TRBD1,TRBJ1-1,TRBV29-1,CSVGYRGRLTEAFF,TGCAGCGTTGGATACAGGGGGCGCTTAACTGAAGCTTTCTTT
NA,TRBD1,TRBJ2-3,TRBV20-1,CSAGGQGAGADTQYF,TGCAGTGCTGGTGGACAGGGGGCCGGCGCAGATACGCAGTATTTT
NA,TRBD2,TRBJ2-1,TRBV27,CASSLSGGVALNEQFF,TGTGCCAGCAGTTTGAGCGGGGGGGTTGCCCTAAATGAGCAGTTCTTC
NA,NA,TRBJ2-1,TRBV28,CASSFSRNQFF,TGTGCCAGCAGTTTTAGCAGGAACCAGTTCTTC
NA,NA,TRBJ2-5,TRBV11-2,CASSASSETQYF,TGTGCCAGCAGCGCGTCATCGGAGACCCAGTACTTC
NA,NA,TRBJ1-5,TRBV28,CASSLDRSYSNQPQHF,TGTGCCAGCAGTTTAGACAGAAGCTATAGCAATCAGCCCCAGCATTTT
NA,NA,TRBJ2-7,TRBV7-9,CASTSNYEQYF,TGTGCCAGCACCTCAAATTACGAGCAGTACTTC
NA,NA,TRBJ2-7,TRBV4-1,CASSQAPTGPPYEQYF,TGCGCCAGCAGCCAAGCTCCGACAGGCCCCCCCTACGAGCAGTACTTC
NA,NA,TRBJ1-6,TRBV6-5,CASSYGFRTPLHF,TGTGCCAGCAGTTACGGGTTTAGGACACCCCTCCACTTT
NA,NA,TRBJ1-2,TRBV30,CAWSVQPYGGYTF,TGTGCCTGGAGTGTACAACCATACGGGGGCTACACCTTC
NA,TRBD1,TRBJ1-1,TRBV7-2,CASRHPTGVTEAFF,TGTGCCAGCAGACACCCGACAGGGGTCACTGAAGCTTTCTTT
once,NA,TRBJ1-1,TRBV6-4,CTPSEAFF,TGTACCCCGTCTGAAGCTTTCTTT
NA,NA,TRBJ1-1,TRBV24-1,CATMVAENTEAFF,TGTGCCACCATGGTAGCCGAGAACACTGAAGCTTTCTTT
once,NA,TRBJ1-6,TRBV5-1,CASRNRSSYNSPLHF,TGCGCCAGCAGAAACCGCAGCTCCTATAATTCACCCCTCCACTTT
NA,NA,TRBJ1-3,TRBV27,CASSSKTGSSGNTIYF,TGTGCCAGCAGTTCAAAGACGGGCAGCTCTGGAAACACCATATATTTT
NA,TRBD1,TRBJ1-6,TRBV11-2,CASGESTGVGSPLHF,TGTGCCAGCGGCGAATCGACAGGGGTGGGTTCACCCCTCCACTTT
NA,TRBD1,TRBJ1-5,TRBV7-2,CASSRDRGNQPQHF,TGTGCCAGCAGTAGGGACAGGGGTAATCAGCCCCAGCATTTT
few,TRBD1,TRBJ2-7,TRBV10-3,CAISDPGQVSYEQYF,TGTGCCATCAGTGACCCGGGACAGGTCTCCTACGAGCAGTACTTC
NA,NA,TRBJ1-2,TRBV7-8,CASSVGGWVEGYGYTF,TGTGCCAGCAGCGTCGGTGGGTGGGTTGAGGGCTATGGCTACACCTTC
NA,NA,TRBJ1-2,TRBV5-1,CASSFKLDGYGYTF,TGCGCCAGCAGCTTTAAGCTCGATGGCTATGGCTACACCTTC
NA,NA,TRBJ2-5,TRBV10-3,CAISEWDETQYF,TGTGCCATCAGTGAGTGGGACGAGACCCAGTACTTC
NA,TRBD1,TRBJ1-1,TRBV11-2,CASSLGGQGRNTEAFF,TGTGCCAGCAGCTTAGGGGGACAGGGGAGGAACACTGAAGCTTTCTTT
NA,NA,TRBJ1-5,TRBV6-1,CASSERSRANQPQHF,TGTGCCAGCAGTGAAAGGTCCCGGGCCAATCAGCCCCAGCATTTT
NA,NA,TRBJ2-3,TRBV4-2,CASSQDSIVTTSTDTQYF,TGTGCCAGCAGCCAAGATAGTATCGTTACTACTAGCACAGATACGCAGTATTTT
NA,NA,TRBJ1-5,TRBV7-2,CASSLVGGQPQHF,TGTGCCAGCAGCTTAGTCGGGGGGCAGCCCCAGCATTTT
once,NA,TRBJ2-3,TRBV30,CAWSKVLDTQYF,TGTGCCTGGAGTAAGGTGTTAGATACGCAGTATTTT
once,NA,TRBJ2-3,TRBV28,CASSLGLSADTQYF,TGTGCCAGCAGTTTGGGACTGTCTGCGGATACGCAGTATTTT
NA,TRBD2,TRBJ2-5,TRBV9,CASSVGTSGGETQYF,TGTGCCAGCAGCGTAGGAACTAGCGGAGGTGAGACCCAGTACTTC
NA,TRBD2,TRBJ2-3,TRBV6-4,CASSELAGEGDTQYF,TGTGCCAGCAGTGAACTAGCGGGGGAGGGAGATACGCAGTATTTT
NA,TRBD2,TRBJ2-7,TRBV4-1,CASSQGTSGGTYEQYF,TGCGCCAGCAGCCAGGGGACTAGCGGGGGTACCTACGAGCAGTACTTC